The clone carrying this T cell receptor (beta chain) has a handful of counts. This table comes from immunoSEQ multiplex PCR, and its TCRdb copy is limited to in-frame clones, with some not included. The sample holds tens of thousands of clones, more than 85% seen once. The data were obtained in a study of T cell changes during pregnancy in multiple sclerosis. CDR3 length: 12 residues. Germline CDR1 and CDR2: SGDLS and YYNGEE. V shed 3 bases and J shed 6 bases, with 6 bases lying between them. This receptor was identified in a female donor with multiple sclerosis, enrolled in a pregnancy study. The material was CD8+ T cells from peripheral blood mononuclear cells, obtained in the second trimester of pregnancy. The rearrangement links TRBV9 to TRBJ2-2; D remains unclear. The CDR3 spells CASSGVPGELFF. DNA for the CDR3: TGTGCCAGCAGCGGAGTCCCCGGGGAGCTGTTTTTT.